This passage covers 9 T cell receptor beta chains from one sample sequenced in a study of T cells in Graves' hyperthyroidism and ophthalmopathy. It was RNA transcripts that yielded the amplified TCR beta CDR3 regions. The HTBI primer set served for first-round RT-PCR of the TCR CDR3. TCRdb reprocessed the multiplex PCR reads with MiXCR, giving one entry per CDR3 protein. The sample contains hundreds of thousands of distinct CDR3 sequences, over 35% of which appear only once. The sequenced material came from blood. The receptors here all came from a woman between 40 and 55 years old with Graves' hyperthyroidism.

In its sample, this clonotype was seen many times. CDR3 region: CASSYVGTGDEKLFF. CDR3 in DNA: TGTGCCAGCAGTTACGTAGGGACAGGGGATGAAAAACTGTTTTTT. The V call is TRBV6-5, the J call TRBJ1-4, with 10 positions matching TRBD1. The germline gives CDR1 MNHEY, CDR2 SVGAGI. This CDR3 comprises 15 residues. V lost 2 bases and J lost 6; bases outside the gene matches: 3.

The rearrangement uses TRBV7-2 and TRBJ1-4; the D gene is possibly TRBD1 (6 bases). This CDR3 has 15 amino acids. The V gene's germline CDR1 is SGHTA and CDR2 FQGNSA. Between the trimmed V and J ends, which lost 1 base and 8 bases, there was a span of 14 bases. CDR3 coding DNA: TGTGCCAGCAGCTTAGGGTGGGGGCCGGTCGAAAAACTGTTTTTT. Its protein product is CASSLGWGPVEKLFF.

The sample holds a few counts of this clonotype. J is TRBJ2-6 and V is TRBV5-1; the D is unclear. The CDR3 covers 16 residues. Between the trimmed V and J ends, which lost 0 bases and 0 bases, there was a span of 7 bases. The germline V gene has CDR1 SGHRS and CDR2 YFSETQ. Here the CDR3 DNA reads TGCGCCAGCAGCTTGGCTCCAGGCTCTGGGGCCAACGTCCTGACTTTC. Protein: CASSLAPGSGANVLTF.

This clonotype was seen a single time. This clone may be a read error of a much larger clone one base away. The chain uses TRBV10-3 and TRBJ1-5; maybe TRBD1 (6 bases). V was clipped by 3 bases and J by 7 bases, with 16 bases between them. The V gene's germline CDR1 is ENHRY and CDR2 SYGVKD. The CDR3 consists of 15 residues. CDR3 residues: CAISERSGAAQPQHF. In nucleotides, the CDR3 is TGTGCCATCAGTGAACGCTCAGGGGCAGCGCAGCCCCAGCATTTT.

This clonotype was seen repeatedly, ten times or more. This chain connects TRBV19 to TRBJ1-1; D not certain. This CDR3 spans 14 amino acids. Per the germline V gene, CDR1 is LNHDA and CDR2 is SQIVND (reference sequence). V gave up 1 base and J gave up 5 bases, with 11 bases separating them. As DNA, the CDR3 is TGTGCCAGTAGTATAGCACGGTTCCGGACTGAAGCTTTCTTT. Protein: CASSIARFRTEAFF.

Many counts were recorded for this clonotype. The chain carries TRBV5-1 and TRBJ2-7, with 9 bases lining up with TRBD1. V trimming: 4 bases; J trimming: 1 base; junction bases outside the gene matches: 6. The germline V gene encodes CDR1 SGHRS and CDR2 YFSETQ. CDR3 length: 15 amino acids. In nucleotides, the CDR3 is TGCGCCAGCAGCCATGCCGGGACAGGGTCCTACGAGCAGTACTTC. It yields the protein CASSHAGTGSYEQYF.

This clonotype has at least ten counts. The chain joins TRBV7-3 to TRBJ2-7; 9 positions match TRBD2. The CDR3 covers 15 residues. Germline CDR1 and CDR2: SGHTA and FQGTGA. V lost 2 bases, J lost 1 base, and 3 bases stayed unmatched. The DNA for the CDR3 is TGTGCCAGCAGCTTAGGCGGGGGGGCGTCCTACGAGCAGTACTTC. As protein: CASSLGGGASYEQYF.

The chain links TRBV10-3 to TRBJ1-6; 7 nucleotides align to TRBD1. CDR1 ENHRY and CDR2 SYGVKD come from the germline V gene. This CDR3 has 15 amino acids. Germline trimming cut 2 bases from V and 9 bases from J; bases unmatched to any gene: 7. CDR3 in DNA: TGTGCCATCAGTGAGAAGGGGGCGCAGGGTTCACCCCTCCACTTT. The encoded protein is CAISEKGAQGSPLHF.

This clonotype was detected many times. The genes are TRBV7-8 and TRBJ1-1; TRBD1 might be the D (5 bases). The CDR3 covers 12 residues. Per germline, CDR1 SGHVS and CDR2 FQNEAQ. The V end was cut by 5 bases, the J end by 5 bases, with 9 bases between. The CDR3 DNA is TGTGCCAGCAGCCGACAGCTGACTGAAGCTTTCTTT. It codes for CASSRQLTEAFF.